The 30 T cell receptor beta chains below were found in one sample sequenced in a study of identical twins. TCRdb reprocessed the 5' RACE reads via MiXCR and lists one record per CDR3 protein. The sample carries fewer than 550,000 distinct CDR3 sequences, 14% recorded once. These data were likewise used in another study, on yellow fever vaccine responses in identical twins.

The source material was CD4+ T cells sorted from blood. All receptors come from a woman under 30 in good health.

There are a few counts of this clonotype. The chain carries TRBV10-3 and TRBJ2-7; possible D gene TRBD1, 5 bases. The CDR3 has 15 residues. V gave up 4 bases and J gave up 5 bases, with 18 bases separating them. In germline, CDR1 is ENHRY, CDR2 SYGVKD. In nucleotides, the CDR3 is TGTGCCATCAGTGGAAGCTCGGCAGGGTTAGACGAGCAGTACTTC. This gives the protein CAISGSSAGLDEQYF.

This clonotype was picked up many times. V and J are TRBV12-3 or TRBV12-4 and TRBJ2-3; D is ambiguous. Between the trimmed V and J ends, which lost 5 bases and 6 bases, there was a span of 9 bases. The CDR3 totals 12 residues. The CDR3 DNA reads as TGTGCCAGCAGTCCGGCGGCGGATACGCAGTATTTT. Amino acid sequence: CASSPAADTQYF.

This clonotype was found a few times. This chain joins TRBV29-1 and TRBJ2-6; unclear D gene. The CDR3 spans 14 residues. From germline, CDR1 is SQVTM and CDR2 ANQGSEA. V was clipped by 4 bases and J by 0 bases, with 7 bases between them. The CDR3 DNA sequence: TGCAGCGTTGTTTCTTTCTCTGGGGCCAACGTCCTGACTTTC. Translation: CSVVSFSGANVLTF.

There are a few counts of this clonotype. V is TRBV21-1 and J is TRBJ2-3; the table gives TRBD2 as D, unverified against the DNA. TRBV21-1 is a pseudogene. This CDR3 is built from 17 residues. The chain's CDR3 is CASSKGTSASTTDTQYF. As DNA, the CDR3 is TGTGCCAGCAGCAAAGGCACTAGCGCAAGCACCACAGATACGCAGTATTTT.

This clonotype was seen repeatedly, ten times or more. V and J are TRBV4-1 and TRBJ2-1; TRBD2 matches at 8 bases. Germline CDR1 MGHRA, CDR2 YSYEKL. CDR3 length: 15 amino acids. The junction had 3 bases not matched to a gene; V was cut back by 3 bases and J by 2 bases. The CDR3 loop is CASSQAGGTYNEQFF. The CDR3 DNA reads TGCGCCAGCAGCCAGGCGGGAGGTACCTACAATGAGCAGTTCTTC.

This clonotype was observed a few times. V usage is TRBV6-1 and J usage is TRBJ1-6; 8 bases are shared with TRBD1. CDR1 MNHNS and CDR2 SASEGT come from the germline V gene. V lost 5 bases, J lost 9 bases, and 12 bases stayed unmatched. The CDR3 spans 16 residues. The CDR3 reads CASSTTYRGNGSPLHF. DNA of the CDR3: TGTGCCAGCAGTACCACATACAGGGGGAATGGTTCACCCCTCCACTTT.

In this sample, this clonotype turned up many times. This sequence joins TRBV7-9 and TRBJ2-3; D unresolved. Germline V gene sequence: CDR1 SEHNR, CDR2 FQNEAQ (reference sequence). CDR3 length: 14 amino acids. The V end was cut by 0 bases, the J end by 5 bases, with 9 bases between. CDR3 bases: TGTGCCAGCAGCTTAGCTGGCTGGGGAGATACGCAGTATTTT. Translation: CASSLAGWGDTQYF.

Only a few counts were recorded for this clonotype. The chain carries TRBV7-2 and TRBJ2-1; TRBD2 matches 10 bases. V lost 10 bases to trimming and J lost 4 bases; unmatched junction nucleotides: 4. The CDR3 covers 13 residues. Germline V gene lookup returns CDR1 SGHTA and CDR2 FQGNSA. As DNA, the CDR3 is TGTGCCACCGGGACTAGCGATTACAATGAGCAGTTCTTC. It yields the protein CATGTSDYNEQFF.

The chain joins TRBV29-1 to TRBJ2-5; D is undetermined. Between the trimmed V and J ends, which lost 1 base and 6 bases, there was a span of 3 bases. Germline CDR1 SQVTM, CDR2 ANQGSEA. CDR3 length equals 10 residues. For the CDR3, the DNA is TGCAGCGTTGAAGTCCAGACCCAGTACTTC. Its translation is CSVEVQTQYF.

This chain connects TRBV29-1 to TRBJ2-3, with 14 bases fitting TRBD2. V lost 7 bases, J lost 3 bases, and 3 bases stayed unmatched. The CDR3 extends over 14 amino acids. CDR1 SQVTM and CDR2 ANQGSEA come from the germline V gene. The CDR3 nucleotides read TGCAGCGGTCGGACTAGCGGGAGGACAGATACGCAGTATTTT. It yields the protein CSGRTSGRTDTQYF.

V gene TRBV10-3 combines with J gene TRBJ2-3; either TRBD1 or TRBD2 may supply D (6 bases each). The CDR3 length is 14 residues. Germline CDR1 reads ENHRY; CDR2 reads SYGVKD. V lost 7 bases and J lost 2, with 13 bases in between. CDR3: CAITEGGPTDTQYF. In DNA, the CDR3 is TGTGCCATCACCGAGGGGGGTCCCACAGATACGCAGTATTTT.

This clonotype was seen ten or more times. V and J are TRBV4-3 and TRBJ2-1, with 8 bases fitting TRBD2. With V trimmed by 0 bases and J by 7 bases, 8 bases remained unmatched. CDR1 and CDR2 (germline): LGHNA, YSLEER. The CDR3 consists of 16 residues. CDR3 in amino acids: CASSQDPAGVGNEQFF. In DNA, the CDR3 is TGCGCCAGCAGCCAAGACCCAGCGGGAGTTGGGAATGAGCAGTTCTTC.

This clonotype was counted ten times or more. The chain has TRBV20-1 and TRBJ2-2, with D perhaps being TRBD1 or TRBD2 (5 bases each). The length of the CDR3 is 13 residues. V was cut by 4 bases and J by 6 bases, with 12 bases left in between. Germline CDR1 reads DFQATT; CDR2 reads SNEGSKA (reference sequence). CDR3 sequence (DNA): TGCAGTGCTAAACCGGGACGTCCCGGGGAGCTGTTTTTT. Its translation: CSAKPGRPGELFF.

The chain is built from TRBV28 and TRBJ2-3; D unclear. V was clipped by 6 bases and J by 5 bases, with 12 bases between them. The CDR3 runs to 13 residues. Germline CDR1 and CDR2: MDHEN and SYDVKM. This chain's CDR3 is CASSPIHEDTQYF. Written as DNA, the CDR3 is TGTGCCAGCAGCCCGATCCATGAAGATACGCAGTATTTT.

The rearrangement links TRBV11-2 to TRBJ2-5; 9 bases are a match to TRBD1. Looked up from germline, CDR1 is SGHAT and CDR2 is FQNNGV. The V gene end was trimmed by 5 bases and the J gene end by 1 base; junction bases not matched to a gene: 5. The CDR3 consists of 15 residues. CDR3 nucleotides: TGTGCCAGCAGCCCCCGGGACAGGGTCCAAGAGACCCAGTACTTC. Protein product: CASSPRDRVQETQYF.

This clonotype has ten or more counts. The rearrangement links TRBV29-1 to TRBJ1-2, with D possibly matching TRBD1 (5 bases). This CDR3 has 11 residues. The V end lost 3 bases, the J end lost 7 bases, and 9 bases lay between the germline ends. Per the germline V gene, CDR1 is SQVTM and CDR2 is ANQGSEA. In DNA form, the CDR3 reads TGCAGCGTTGACCGGGACGTTGGCTACACCTTC. Protein sequence: CSVDRDVGYTF.

The genes are TRBV7-3 and TRBJ2-3; a possible D gene is TRBD2 (5 bases). CDR1 and CDR2 (germline): SGHTA, FQGTGA. The V end was cut by 1 base, the J end by 5 bases, with 10 bases between. The CDR3 covers 14 residues. Here the CDR3 reads CASSLRGQEDTQYF. CDR3 coding DNA: TGTGCCAGCAGCTTAAGAGGGCAAGAAGATACGCAGTATTTT. The complete variable domain, with remaining parts taken from reference TRBV7-3 and TRBJ2-3, reads GAGVSQTPSNKVTEKGKYVELRCDPISGHTALYWYRQSLGQGPEFLIYFQGTGAADDSGLPNDRFFAVRPEGSVSTLKIQRTERGDSAVYLCASSLRGQEDTQYFGPGTRLTVL.

The chain has TRBV29-1 and TRBJ2-7, with TRBD2 matching over 13 bases. After removal of 2 bases from V and 4 bases from J, the junction contained 5 bases not matched to a gene. This CDR3 has 15 residues. Germline V gene sequence: CDR1 SQVTM, CDR2 ANQGSEA. The CDR3 DNA is TGCAGCGTTGAATGGACTAGCGGGAGTAAATACGAGCAGTACTTC. As protein: CSVEWTSGSKYEQYF.

This clonotype was counted a few times. The chain uses TRBV4-3 and TRBJ1-6; possible D gene TRBD1, 6 bases. Per the germline V gene, CDR1 is LGHNA and CDR2 is YSLEER. The CDR3 length is 14 residues. Trimming removed 5 bases from V and 7 bases from J, with 12 bases in between. CDR3 loop: CASSSGAGNSPLHF. The CDR3 region has the DNA TGCGCCAGCAGCTCAGGGGCAGGGAATTCACCCCTCCACTTT.

This clonotype was counted between two and nine times. The chain couples TRBV5-1 to TRBJ2-2; TRBD1 aligns across 9 bases. Germline loops: CDR1 SGHRS, CDR2 YFSETQ. This CDR3 region has 15 residues. V dropped 4 bases and J dropped 3; count of bases not matched to a gene: 4. CDR3 sequence reads: CASSRTGGDTGELFF. DNA for the CDR3: TGCGCCAGCAGCAGAACAGGGGGCGACACCGGGGAGCTGTTTTTT. Full variable domain (remainder filled in from reference TRBV5-1 and TRBJ2-2): KAGVTQTPRYLIKTRGQQVTLSCSPISGHRSVSWYQQTPGQGLQFLFEYFSETQRNKGNFPGRFSGRQFSNSRSEMNVSTLELGDSALYLCASSRTGGDTGELFFGEGSRLTVL.

The rearrangement uses TRBV7-3 and TRBJ1-1; a weak D match, TRBD1 (5 bases). Germline V gene data show CDR1 as SGHTA and CDR2 as FQGTGA. The CDR3 length is 16 residues. Trimming shortened V by 5 bases and J by 3 bases, and 19 bases separated the two germline ends. The CDR3 region is CASSLAPGGSYTEAFF. The CDR3 region has the DNA TGTGCCAGCAGCCTAGCCCCTGGGGGGTCGTACACTGAAGCTTTCTTT.

This chain connects TRBV12-3 or TRBV12-4 to TRBJ1-2; D is possibly TRBD1 (6 bases). Trimming left V 5 bases short and J 4 bases short, with 14 bases between. CDR3 length: 14 residues. The CDR3 DNA sequence: TGTGCCAGCAGTACGGACGACAGGAGCTATGGCTACACCTTC. Translated, it gives CASSTDDRSYGYTF.

The chain employs TRBV6-2 or TRBV6-3 and TRBJ2-7; 10 bases are a match to TRBD2. With V trimmed by 2 bases and J by 5 bases, 6 bases remained unmatched. Germline V gene lookup returns CDR1 MNHEY and CDR2 SVGEGT. The CDR3 spans 15 residues. The CDR3 protein is CASSYRSSGSHEQYF. CDR3 coding DNA: TGTGCCAGCAGTTACCGGTCTAGCGGGAGCCACGAGCAGTACTTC.

This chain links TRBV9 with TRBJ2-2, with D hard to call. This CDR3 contains 13 residues. The V gene lost 4 bases and the J gene lost 7 bases, with 11 bases spanning the gap. Germline V CDR1 and CDR2: SGDLS, YYNGEE. CDR3 loop: CASSTLLGGELFF. The CDR3, as DNA: TGTGCCAGCAGCACCCTTTTAGGCGGGGAGCTGTTTTTT.

This clonotype was counted at least ten times. The rearrangement joins TRBV6-5 to TRBJ2-5; 8 nucleotides line up with TRBD1. The CDR3 is made up of 14 amino acids. Germline V gene data show CDR1 as MNHEY and CDR2 as SVGAGI. V lost 4 bases, J lost 4 bases, and 5 bases stayed unmatched. The CDR3 DNA is TGTGCCAGCAGTTCCCGGACAGGGTTAGAGACCCAGTACTTC. Translation gives CASSSRTGLETQYF.

The chain is built from TRBV20-1 and TRBJ2-3; D is ambiguous. V was trimmed by 4 bases and J by 0 bases, leaving 5 bases between them. Germline CDR1 and CDR2: DFQATT and SNEGSKA (reference sequence). The length of the CDR3 is 12 residues. The CDR3 DNA follows: TGCAGTGCTAAAGAGAGCACAGATACGCAGTATTTT. It specifies CSAKESTDTQYF.

This chain joins TRBV20-1 and TRBJ2-3; no definite D call. The CDR3 loop spans 15 amino acids. The V gene lost 0 bases and the J gene lost 0 bases, with 10 bases spanning the gap. Germline V gene lookup returns CDR1 DFQATT and CDR2 SNEGSKA (reference sequence). For the CDR3, the DNA is TGCAGTGCTAGAGATCCGAGAGTTAGCACAGATACGCAGTATTTT. It encodes CSARDPRVSTDTQYF.

This sequence joins TRBV5-1 and TRBJ2-3; a weak D match, TRBD1 (5 bases). Germline V gives CDR1 SGHRS, CDR2 YFSETQ. Trimming cost V 2 bases and J 0 bases, with 10 bases left between them. The CDR3 has 15 amino acids. The CDR3 DNA reads as TGCGCCAGCAGCTTAGGGGTAGGGAGCACAGATACGCAGTATTTT. This gives the protein CASSLGVGSTDTQYF.

J is TRBJ2-5 and V is TRBV6-2 or TRBV6-3; 7 bases are shared with TRBD1. Trimming cost V 2 bases and J 1 base; bases outside gene matches: 4. Germline CDR1 MNHEY, CDR2 SVGEGT. This CDR3 is 15 amino acids long. The DNA for the CDR3 is TGTGCCAGCAGTTACGGACAGGTTTCCCAAGAGACCCAGTACTTC. Translated, it gives CASSYGQVSQETQYF.

This clonotype was found many times. J is TRBJ2-1 and V is TRBV20-1; 10 bases map to TRBD2. The CDR3 covers 14 residues. Losses at the gene ends were 1 base for V and 4 bases for J; bases not matched to a gene: 1. Germline V gives CDR1 DFQATT, CDR2 SNEGSKA (reference sequence). CDR3 sequence (DNA): TGCAGTGCTAGAGGACTAGCGGGTTACAATGAGCAGTTCTTC. Its protein is CSARGLAGYNEQFF.